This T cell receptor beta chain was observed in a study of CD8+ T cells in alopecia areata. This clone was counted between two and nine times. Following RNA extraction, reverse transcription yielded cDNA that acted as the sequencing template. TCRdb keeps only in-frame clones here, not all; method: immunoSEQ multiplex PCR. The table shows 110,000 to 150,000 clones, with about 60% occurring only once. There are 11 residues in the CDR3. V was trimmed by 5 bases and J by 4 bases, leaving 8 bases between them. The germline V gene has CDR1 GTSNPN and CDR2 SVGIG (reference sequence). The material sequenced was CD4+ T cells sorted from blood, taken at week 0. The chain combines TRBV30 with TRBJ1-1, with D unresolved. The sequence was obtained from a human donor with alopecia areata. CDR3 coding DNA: TGTGCCTGGTCGTTGCGCACTGAAGCTTTCTTT. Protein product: CAWSLRTEAFF.